This is a list of T cell receptor beta chains from one sample in a study of T cells expressing NK-cell markers. TCRdb re-called the 5' RACE reads and catalogs CDR3 proteins one per entry, DNA excluded. The table for this sample gives some 460,000 distinct CDR3 sequences. Sequenced material: blood T cells: a sorted CD56 or NKG2C T cell subset, CD4+ or CD8+ T cells, or bulk PBMC T cells (not recorded which). The receptors originated from a woman aged 45-59 years in good health. CDR3s include the opening cysteine and the closing phenylalanine or tryptophan.

j_gene	v_gene	CDR3aa
TRBJ2-2	TRBV20-1	CSATPAGHYGELFF
TRBJ2-3	TRBV7-9	CASSPPGGRILQSDTQYF
TRBJ2-7	TRBV10-3	CAISDGRDVREQYF
TRBJ2-2	TRBV5-1	CASSLTPRAAGELFF
TRBJ2-1	TRBV11-2	CASSLGASGQSSYNEQFF
TRBJ2-5	TRBV7-7	CASSQLGTERETQYF
TRBJ1-4	TRBV12-3/TRBV12-4	CASSFGTGQEKLFF
TRBJ2-2	TRBV4-1	CASSQDWARQVSNTGELFF
TRBJ2-6	TRBV4-1	CASSQGGSGANVLTF
TRBJ2-3	TRBV4-2	CASSQDSFSQGRADTQYF
TRBJ2-5	TRBV6-1	CASRAVGAEAQYF
TRBJ2-3	TRBV3-1	CASATPGRGADTQYF
TRBJ2-3	TRBV4-2	CASSQLALDTDTQYF
TRBJ1-4	TRBV5-6	CASSLDRGRVTNEKLFF
TRBJ1-2	TRBV5-1	CASREGNYGYTF
TRBJ1-1	TRBV18	CASSQAGREAFF
TRBJ2-5	TRBV20-1	CSAPILVGETQYF
TRBJ2-1	TRBV9	CASSVQGLWNEQFF
TRBJ2-1	TRBV11-1	CASSPREPHSYNEQFF
TRBJ1-2	TRBV18	CASSPRQEANYGYTF
TRBJ2-1	TRBV29-1	CSVFGGISYNEQFF
TRBJ1-1	TRBV12-3/TRBV12-4	CASSLYRGAGEAFF
TRBJ2-3	TRBV11-2	CASSLIAGDTQYF
TRBJ2-3	TRBV4-1	CASSQGQRELDTQYF
TRBJ1-1	TRBV11-2	CASSLGGGREYGFF
TRBJ2-3	TRBV29-1	CSVEEKAILTGTQYF
TRBJ2-7	TRBV5-1	CASSLAGSGSNHEQYF
TRBJ2-5	TRBV5-1	CASSLVLAGFSETQYF
TRBJ2-2	TRBV3-1	CASSLGQASVGELFF
TRBJ2-1	TRBV20-1	CSARDPGTSGYNEQFF
TRBJ2-3	TRBV4-2	CASSQVSQRGTDTQYF
TRBJ1-2	TRBV30	CAWSPDGVNYGYTF
TRBJ1-5	TRBV12-3/TRBV12-4	CASSPGTGKTVQPQHF
TRBJ2-4	TRBV6-2/TRBV6-3	CASSYSRWDIQYF
TRBJ2-3	TRBV10-3	CASTFGTSGSDTQYF
TRBJ2-1	TRBV5-1	CASSLVSSGTGSYNEQFF
TRBJ2-2	TRBV18	CASSPEYVSTGELFF
TRBJ1-1	TRBV25-1	CASSGVGGGTEAFF
TRBJ2-1	TRBV3-1	CASSQDMGLAGVGDEQFF
TRBJ2-1	TRBV5-1	CASSLEVTGTRLFF
TRBJ1-5	TRBV4-1	CASSPRDISNQPQHF
TRBJ2-3	TRBV15	CATSRDSATDTQYF
TRBJ2-2	TRBV29-1	CSVNDRGNTGELFF
TRBJ2-2	TRBV2	CASSEITFGSRNTGELFF
TRBJ2-5	TRBV5-1	CASTGQNEYQETQYF
TRBJ2-5	TRBV24-1	CATSDGGRALETQYF